The next 30 T cell receptor beta chains were all read from a single sample in a study of blood T cell repertoires in COVID-19. The data were produced by immunoSEQ multiplex PCR, yet TCRdb's version contains in-frame clones alone and is incomplete. The table records about 250,000 clones, about 90% of them present only once. The sample taken for sequencing was PBMCs or T cells enriched from blood (not recorded which). These receptors were taken from a woman in her thirties or forties who had been exposed to COVID-19.

The V and J genes are TRBV18 and TRBJ1-1, with 11 bases lining up with TRBD1. The germline V gene encodes CDR1 KGHSH and CDR2 LQKENI. V lost 1 base, J lost 1 base, and 2 bases stayed unmatched. There are 16 residues in the CDR3. CDR3: CASSPRDRGANTEAFF. In DNA, the CDR3 is TGTGCCAGCTCACCACGGGACAGGGGGGCGAACACTGAAGCTTTCTTT.

This chain links TRBV7-9 with TRBJ2-1; D uncertain. Per the germline V gene, CDR1 is SEHNR and CDR2 is FQNEAQ (reference sequence). This CDR3 has 13 amino acids. Trimming left V 1 base short and J 7 bases short, with 8 bases between. The CDR3 here is CASSLDSRNEQFF. In nucleotides, the CDR3 is TGTGCCAGCAGCTTAGATTCCAGGAATGAGCAGTTCTTC.

CDR3 protein: CASSQPLRDRVSCYYCEQYV. In DNA, the CDR3 is TGTGCCAGCAGCCAGCCCCTCCGGGACAGGGTCAGCTGCTACTACTGCGAGCAGTACGTC. The chain links TRBV3-1 (or the pseudogene TRBV3-2) to TRBJ2-7, with TRBD1 identical over 9 bases. This CDR3 is 20 amino acids long. The ends lost 3 bases at V and 6 bases at J; junction bases unmatched: 24. Per germline, CDR1 LGHDT and CDR2 YNNKEL (reference sequence).

This clone was observed a single time. The J gene is TRBJ2-5, the V gene TRBV7-9; the D gene is possibly TRBD2 (6 bases). Per the germline V gene, CDR1 is SEHNR and CDR2 is FQNEAQ (reference sequence). V was pared by 10 bases and J by 2 bases, with 20 bases between. The CDR3 contains 15 residues. CDR3 protein: CANLADPAPQETQYF. CDR3 in DNA: TGTGCCAACTTAGCGGACCCCGCCCCACAAGAGACCCAGTACTTC.

The chain is built from TRBV5-4 and TRBJ2-3; 11 nucleotides match TRBD2. This CDR3 contains 17 residues. V lost 3 bases, J lost 0 bases, and 6 bases stayed unmatched. From germline, CDR1 is SGHNT and CDR2 YYREEE (reference sequence). CDR3 region: CASSSRLAGTSTDTQYF. The CDR3 DNA follows: TGTGCCAGCAGCTCACGACTAGCGGGGACTAGCACAGATACGCAGTATTTT.

This sequence joins TRBV7-8 and TRBJ2-2; D remains unclear. CDR3 length: 12 residues. CDR1 SGHVS and CDR2 FQNEAQ come from the germline V gene. V lost 7 bases, J lost 3 bases, and 6 bases lay in between. CDR3 in DNA: TGTGCCAGCAAAACTTACACCGGGGAGCTGTTTTTT. Protein sequence: CASKTYTGELFF. The whole variable domain, filled in from reference TRBV7-8 and TRBJ2-2, reads GAGVSQSPRYKVAKRGQDVALRCDPISGHVSLFWYQQALGQGPEFLTYFQNEAQLDKSGLPSDRFFAERPEGSVSTLKIQRTQQEDSAVYLCASKTYTGELFFGEGSRLTVL.

This chain uses TRBV2 with TRBJ1-4, with D possibly being TRBD1 (5 bases). Germline-derived CDR1 and CDR2 are SNHLY and FYNNEI. This CDR3 spans 17 amino acids. V was pared by 3 bases and J by 6 bases, with 20 bases between. CDR3 DNA sequence: TGTGCCAGCAGTGAGGGGTATTCTTCAGGGAATTATGAAAAACTGTTTTTT. Translated: CASSEGYSSGNYEKLFF.

J is TRBJ1-2 and V is TRBV10-3; D might be TRBD1 (6 bases). The CDR3 consists of 13 residues. Between the trimmed V and J ends, which lost 8 bases and 2 bases, there was a span of 12 bases. The germline CDR1 and CDR2 sequences are ENHRY and SYGVKD. Here the CDR3 reads CAIARGANYGYTF. CDR3 nucleotide sequence: TGTGCCATCGCCAGGGGTGCAAACTATGGCTACACCTTC.

The rearrangement uses TRBV2 and TRBJ2-2; 9 nucleotides line up with TRBD2. The germline gives CDR1 SNHLY, CDR2 FYNNEI. V shed 4 bases and J 2 bases; nucleotides not matched to a gene: 8. The CDR3 runs to 17 residues. CDR3 DNA: TGTGCCAGCAGTGGGAACTTAGCGGGGGCTAACACCGGGGAGCTGTTTTTT. Its translation: CASSGNLAGANTGELFF.

V and J are TRBV11-3 and TRBJ2-2, with TRBD2 identical over 10 bases. The CDR3 covers 16 residues. Germline CDR1 SGHNT, CDR2 YENEEA. Trimming removed 5 bases from V and 4 bases from J; junction bases left unmatched: 7. This CDR3 is CASSHTSGVSTGELFF. CDR3 in DNA: TGTGCCAGCAGCCACACTAGCGGGGTATCCACCGGGGAGCTGTTTTTT. Supplemented by reference TRBV11-3 and TRBJ2-2, the full variable domain reads EAGVVQSPRYKIIEKKQPVAFWCNPISGHNTLYWYLQNLGQGPELLIRYENEEAVDDSQLPKDRFSAERLKGVDSTLKIQPAELGDSAVYLCASSHTSGVSTGELFFGEGSRLTVL.

A single count supports this clone. The CDR3 reads CASSKTGGSAGTSTDTQYF. CDR3 sequence (DNA): TGTGCCAGCAGCAAAACCGGCGGTAGCGCCGGTACCAGCACAGATACGCAGTATTTT. The V call is TRBV5-8, the J call TRBJ2-3, with a possible D match to TRBD2 (5 bases). Germline V gene data show CDR1 as SGHTS and CDR2 as YDEGEE. Trimming took off 4 bases at V and 0 bases at J, with 24 bases between the two ends. The CDR3 spans 19 residues.

This clone was counted a single time. V usage is TRBV30 and J usage is TRBJ1-5; D gene uncertain. The germline V gene encodes CDR1 GTSNPN and CDR2 SVGIG (reference sequence). V was clipped by 2 bases and J by 0 bases, with 8 bases between them. The CDR3 length is 14 residues. The CDR3 DNA is TGTGCCTGGAGTTTGGCGGATAGCAATCAGCCCCAGCATTTT. Translating gives CAWSLADSNQPQHF.

The CDR3 reads CASSNGRGEAFF. In DNA, the CDR3 is TGTGCCAGTAGTAACGGGAGGGGTGAAGCTTTCTTT. This chain connects TRBV19 to TRBJ1-1; perhaps TRBD1 as D (5 bases). Germline V CDR1 and CDR2: LNHDA, SQIVND (reference sequence). The CDR3 has 12 amino acids. Trimming removed 4 bases from V and 7 bases from J, with 10 bases in between.

The chain is built from TRBV4-1 and TRBJ2-7; 9 bases line up with TRBD1. After removal of 1 base from V and 2 bases from J, the junction contained 3 bases not matched to a gene. Germline V CDR1 and CDR2: MGHRA, YSYEKL. The CDR3 runs to 15 residues. CDR3 in DNA: TGCGCCAGCAGCCAAGTGGGGACAGGGACCTACGAGCAGTACTTC. Protein sequence: CASSQVGTGTYEQYF.

The chain uses TRBV28 and TRBJ2-5, with TRBD1 matching 8 bases. The CDR3 loop spans 15 amino acids. From germline, CDR1 is MDHEN and CDR2 SYDVKM. The junction had 8 bases not matched to a gene; V was cut back by 3 bases and J by 5 bases. CDR3: CASSFHGTGGETQYF. CDR3 in DNA: TGTGCCAGCAGTTTTCATGGGACAGGAGGGGAGACCCAGTACTTC.

The V and J genes are TRBV29-1 and TRBJ1-6; possibly TRBD1 for D (5 bases). CDR3 length: 14 amino acids. V was pared by 4 bases and J by 7 bases, with 14 bases between. The germline V gene has CDR1 SQVTM and CDR2 ANQGSEA. The CDR3 DNA is TGCAGCGTTGCCCAGGGAGGTCAGAATTCACCCCTCCACTTT. It yields the protein CSVAQGGQNSPLHF.

CDR3 in DNA: TGTGCCAGCAGCTTAAGGGGTCCTGAAGCTTTCTTT. Residues: CASSLRGPEAFF. The rearrangement links TRBV5-6 to TRBJ1-1; TRBD1 might be the D (5 bases). CDR1 is SGHDT, CDR2 YYEEEE, per germline. This CDR3 has 12 amino acids. V was clipped by 2 bases and J by 6 bases, with 8 bases between them.

This sequence joins TRBV5-1 and TRBJ2-7, with 7 bases identical to TRBD1. The trim removed 1 base at V and 2 bases at J, leaving 9 bases unmatched. This CDR3 contains 16 residues. Germline V gene lookup returns CDR1 SGHRS and CDR2 YFSETQ. As DNA, the CDR3 is TGCGCCAGCAGCTTGAGGGTAGGGGGCCCTACCTACGAGCAGTACTTC. Its translation: CASSLRVGGPTYEQYF.

The V call is TRBV18, the J call TRBJ1-1; D is possibly TRBD1 (5 bases). The CDR3 is 13 amino acids. V gave up 5 bases and J gave up 0 bases, with 7 bases separating them. Germline lookup yields CDR1 KGHSH and CDR2 LQKENI. The CDR3 region is CASSRQMNTEAFF. The CDR3 DNA reads as TGTGCCAGCTCAAGACAGATGAACACTGAAGCTTTCTTT. The complete variable domain, with remaining parts taken from reference TRBV18 and TRBJ1-1, reads NAGVMQNPRHLVRRRGQEARLRCSPMKGHSHVYWYRQLPEEGLKFMVYLQKENIIDESGMPKERFSAEFPKEGPSILRIQQVVRGDSAAYFCASSRQMNTEAFFGQGTRLTVV.

The rearrangement uses TRBV7-2 and TRBJ1-2; TRBD1 agrees at 11 bases. CDR3 length equals 14 residues. CDR1 is SGHTA and CDR2 is FQGNSA in the germline V gene. Unmatched junction bases numbered 1, after V lost 1 base and J lost 6 bases. CDR3 residues: CASSLGTGGNGYTF. The CDR3 bases are TGTGCCAGCAGCTTAGGGACAGGGGGCAATGGCTACACCTTC.

The rearrangement joins TRBV25-1 to TRBJ1-3; TRBD1 agrees at 7 bases. CDR3 length equals 16 residues. Trimming at V came to 3 bases and at J to 4 bases, leaving 9 bases not matched to a gene. Germline-derived CDR1 and CDR2 are MGHDK and SYGVNS. The CDR3 sequence: CASSDPRQGTGNTIYF. The DNA of the CDR3 is TGTGCCAGCAGTGACCCCCGACAGGGTACCGGAAACACCATATATTTT.

The chain joins TRBV6-1 to TRBJ1-2, with 7 positions matching TRBD1. This CDR3 spans 14 amino acids. V lost 3 bases to trimming and J lost 5 bases; unmatched junction nucleotides: 6. Germline CDR1 MNHNS, CDR2 SASEGT. CDR3: CASSETGLGYGYTF. For the CDR3, the DNA is TGTGCCAGCAGTGAGACAGGGCTGGGGTATGGCTACACCTTC.

For this clone: Other nucleotide sequences from this sample produce the same CDR3. The V gene is TRBV24-1, the J gene TRBJ2-2; 9 bases are shared with TRBD1. The trim removed 4 bases at V and 1 base at J, leaving 3 bases unmatched. CDR3 length: 16 residues. Germline lookup yields CDR1 KGHDR and CDR2 SFDVKD. Here the CDR3 DNA reads TGTGCCACCAGTGACCCGGGACAGGGGAACACCGGGGAGCTGTTTTTT. This sequence encodes CATSDPGQGNTGELFF.

The DNA of the CDR3 is TGTGCCAGTAGTATATCGGGACTAAATGAAAAACTGTTTTTT. Translated, it gives CASSISGLNEKLFF. The chain recombines TRBV19 with TRBJ1-4, with D possibly TRBD1 on 5 matching bases. The germline V gene has CDR1 LNHDA and CDR2 SQIVND (reference sequence). Between the trimmed V and J ends, which lost 2 bases and 5 bases, there was a span of 9 bases. CDR3 length equals 14 residues. Variable domain in full (rest from reference TRBV19 and TRBJ1-4): DGGITQSPKYLFRKEGQNVTLSCEQNLNHDAMYWYRQDPGQGLRLIYYSQIVNDFQKGDIAEGYSVSREKKESFPLTVTSAQKNPTAFYLCASSISGLNEKLFFGSGTQLSVL.

The genes are TRBV12-2 and TRBJ2-7; no DNA check was done on the table's D call, TRBD1. TRBV12-2 is listed as a pseudogene. The CDR3 covers 17 residues. Written as DNA, the CDR3 is TGTGCAAGTCGCTTAGGGTCGAGGGACAGGCCACCTTTTGGGCAGTACGTC. It encodes CASRLGSRDRPPFGQYV.

This clone was observed a handful of times. This chain links TRBV2 with TRBJ1-5; D might be TRBD1 (6 bases). The germline gives CDR1 SNHLY, CDR2 FYNNEI. The CDR3 sequence is 14 residues long. Trimming stripped 6 bases from V and 4 bases from J, with 13 bases between. The CDR3 DNA sequence: TGTGCCAGCAGGAGCCGGGACAAAAATCAGCCCCAGCATTTT. As protein: CASRSRDKNQPQHF.

V and J are TRBV19 and TRBJ1-5; D remains ambiguous. Between the trimmed V and J ends, which lost 3 bases and 7 bases, there was a span of 10 bases. Germline V gene sequence: CDR1 LNHDA, CDR2 SQIVND (reference sequence). This CDR3 is 13 amino acids long. The CDR3 protein is CASSIQVRQPQHF. The CDR3, as DNA: TGTGCCAGTAGTATCCAGGTTCGGCAGCCCCAGCATTTT. Supplemented by reference TRBV19 and TRBJ1-5, the full variable domain reads DGGITQSPKYLFRKEGQNVTLSCEQNLNHDAMYWYRQDPGQGLRLIYYSQIVNDFQKGDIAEGYSVSREKKESFPLTVTSAQKNPTAFYLCASSIQVRQPQHFGDGTRLSIL.

The sample holds one count of this clone. This chain joins TRBV18 and TRBJ1-5; D ambiguous. Germline V gives CDR1 KGHSH, CDR2 LQKENI. This CDR3 comprises 16 residues. V gave up 1 base and J gave up 1 base, with 11 bases separating them. CDR3 region: CASSPRRPDSNQPQHF. CDR3 nucleotides: TGTGCCAGCTCACCACGGAGACCCGACAGCAATCAGCCCCAGCATTTT. The full variable domain, with the rest looked up from reference TRBV18 and TRBJ1-5, is NAGVMQNPRHLVRRRGQEARLRCSPMKGHSHVYWYRQLPEEGLKFMVYLQKENIIDESGMPKERFSAEFPKEGPSILRIQQVVRGDSAAYFCASSPRRPDSNQPQHFGDGTRLSIL.

The chain recombines TRBV5-4 with TRBJ1-1; unclear D gene. The CDR3 totals 14 residues. V lost 1 base, J lost 0 bases, and 7 bases lay in between. Germline V gene data show CDR1 as SGHNT and CDR2 as YYREEE (reference sequence). CDR3 residues: CASSLPGLNTEAFF. In nucleotides, the CDR3 is TGTGCCAGCAGCTTGCCCGGGTTGAACACTGAAGCTTTCTTT.

The rearrangement uses TRBV7-2 and TRBJ1-2; a possible D gene is TRBD1 (5 bases). In germline, CDR1 is SGHTA, CDR2 FQGNSA. Trimming removed 4 bases at V and 2 bases at J, with 11 bases between. This CDR3 comprises 14 residues. The CDR3: CASSSTSGNYGYTF. CDR3 in DNA: TGTGCCAGCAGCTCGACCTCAGGGAACTATGGCTACACCTTC.